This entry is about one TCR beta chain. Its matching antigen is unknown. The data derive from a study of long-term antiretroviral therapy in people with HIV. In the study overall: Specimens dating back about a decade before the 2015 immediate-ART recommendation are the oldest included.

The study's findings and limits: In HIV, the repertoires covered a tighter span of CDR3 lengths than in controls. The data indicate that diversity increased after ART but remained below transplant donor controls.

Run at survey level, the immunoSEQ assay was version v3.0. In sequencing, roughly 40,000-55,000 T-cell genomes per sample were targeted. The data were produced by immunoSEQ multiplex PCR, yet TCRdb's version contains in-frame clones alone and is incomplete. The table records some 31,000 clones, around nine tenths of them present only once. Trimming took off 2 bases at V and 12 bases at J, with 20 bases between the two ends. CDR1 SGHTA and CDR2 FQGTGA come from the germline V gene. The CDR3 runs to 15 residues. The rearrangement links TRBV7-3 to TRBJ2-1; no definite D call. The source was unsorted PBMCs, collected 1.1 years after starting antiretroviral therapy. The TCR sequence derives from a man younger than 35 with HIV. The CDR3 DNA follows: TGTGCCAGCAGCTTACTAGGCGGTCCCACCCAGGCGCAGTTCTTC. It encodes CASSLLGGPTQAQFF.